The T cell receptor (beta chain) described here comes from a study of blood T cells in healthy people across ages. Russia was home to the donors, healthy Caucasian individuals aged about 6 to 90. For every donor, a draw yielded ten milliliters of peripheral blood. Primers used in a second PCR of about 6 to 11 cycles were a sample-barcoded 5' primer and a J-beta primer mix. Each of the samples gave a minimum of 2.5 million paired-end reads that contained CDR3. TCRdb passed the 5' RACE reads through MiXCR, listing each CDR3 protein once. The data contain around 2 million distinct CDR3 sequences, more than 35% of them singletons. The CDR3 is 17 amino acids. V was clipped by 0 bases and J by 4 bases; unmatched bases: 7. CDR1 and CDR2 (germline): LGHNA, YSLEER.

The specimen was blood. V is TRBV4-3 and J is TRBJ2-1; TRBD2 matches at 9 bases. The TCR sequence derives from a human donor in good health. CDR3 nucleotides: TGCGCCAGCAGCCAAGAATGGGCGGGGGGGGCTTACAATGAGCAGTTCTTC. The encoded protein is CASSQEWAGGAYNEQFF.